This T cell receptor (beta chain) was sequenced for a study of neurological immune-mediated disorders. One entry per CDR3 protein results from TCRdb running MiXCR on the 5' RACE reads. Of around 76,000 distinct CDR3 sequences in the sample, 10% to 13% were seen once. J gave up 4 bases and V 7 bases, and 6 bases lay outside the gene matches. Looked up from germline, CDR1 is SGHTA and CDR2 is FQGNSA. The CDR3 is made up of 15 amino acids. This clonotype was seen many times. Time point reported: longitudinal time-point 1 (baseline). What was sequenced was PBMCs. The genes are TRBV7-2 and TRBJ2-1; 11 bases are a match to TRBD2. This receptor was obtained from a man aged 25 to 40 in good health. CDR3: CASIATSGGYNEQFF. The DNA for the CDR3 is TGTGCCAGCATCGCCACTAGCGGGGGTTACAATGAGCAGTTCTTC.